One T cell receptor beta chain is described in this entry. The Seattle patients joined while their infection was active and were tracked longitudinally afterward. The data stem from a study of blood T cell repertoires in COVID-19. Study background: Acute and convalescent COVID-19 specimens originated in the United States, Italy and Spain. T cells, B-cell-depleted T cells, or PBMCs provided the cDNA or gDNA that served as material.

Under the authors' procedure: The authors estimated nucleated cell counts from reference gene primer amplification. Only in-frame clones appear in the TCRdb table, and some are missing; sequencing was by immunoSEQ multiplex PCR. V, J and clone size are taken as reported in that table, and D and trimming were inferred from the DNA itself. The data show roughly 350,000 clones, around 87% seen once. The CDR3 has 15 residues. Germline CDR1 reads LGHDT; CDR2 reads YNNKEL (reference sequence). V lost 4 bases, J lost 5 bases, and 3 bases stayed unmatched. The chain has TRBV3-1 (or the pseudogene TRBV3-2) and TRBJ1-3; 12 positions match TRBD1. Sample: peripheral blood. The receptor's source is a woman aged 25 to 45 with COVID-19, enrolled during active disease. The DNA for the CDR3 is TGTGCCAGCAGCCTGGGACAGGGGGCAAGAAACACCATATATTTT. It yields the protein CASSLGQGARNTIYF.